These 6 T cell receptor beta chains originate from one sample sequenced in a study of T cells in localized non-small cell lung cancer. Data came from immunoSEQ multiplex PCR; TCRdb stores just in-frame clones and leaves some out. The table includes roughly 72,000 clones, 85% to 90% detected once. Sequencing was performed on peripheral blood, taken before any cancer treatment. The receptors originated from a male donor at least 60 years old with stage III squamous cell lung carcinoma.

This clone was seen only a few times. The CDR3 spells CASSLGTGNTEAFF. CDR3 DNA: TGTGCCAGTAGCTTAGGGACAGGGAACACTGAAGCTTTCTTT. The chain uses TRBV19 and TRBJ1-1; 8 bases line up with TRBD1. V shed 6 bases, J shed 1 base, and the junction held 4 bases outside the gene matches. Germline CDR1 reads LNHDA; CDR2 reads SQIVND (reference sequence). The CDR3 covers 14 residues.

This sequence joins TRBV19 and TRBJ2-1, with a weak D call TRBD2 (5 bases). Trimming shortened V by 6 bases and J by 0 bases, and 12 bases separated the two germline ends. This CDR3 is 15 amino acids long. Germline V gene data show CDR1 as LNHDA and CDR2 as SQIVND (reference sequence). The CDR3: CASRTDGNSYNEQFF. The CDR3 region has the DNA TGTGCCAGTAGAACGGACGGGAACTCCTACAATGAGCAGTTCTTC.

This clone appeared once. The CDR3 loop is CASSKAGSTDTQYF. The CDR3 coding sequence is TGTGCCAGCAGTAAGGCGGGTTCAACAGATACGCAGTATTTT. The chain couples TRBV5-4 to TRBJ2-3; tentatively, D is TRBD2 (5 bases). Deletions cut 5 bases from V and 3 bases from J, with 13 bases between. Germline CDR1 SGHNT, CDR2 YYREEE (reference sequence). The CDR3 loop spans 14 amino acids.

This chain links TRBV5-1 with TRBJ2-3; a possible D gene is TRBD2 (5 bases). This CDR3 spans 15 amino acids. Trimming pared 1 base from V and 3 bases from J, leaving 12 bases between. Germline assignment: CDR1 SGHRS and CDR2 YFSETQ. The CDR3 DNA follows: TGCGCCAGCAGCTTGTTAGTGGGAGAAACAGATACGCAGTATTTT. Its protein product is CASSLLVGETDTQYF.

This sequence joins TRBV29-1 and TRBJ1-3; a weak D match, TRBD1 (6 bases). CDR1 and CDR2 from the germline V gene are SQVTM and ANQGSEA. There are 14 residues in the CDR3. V lost 4 bases, J lost 0 bases, and 10 bases lay in between. CDR3 region: CSVGQDSSGNTIYF. The CDR3 DNA follows: TGCAGCGTTGGCCAGGACAGCTCTGGAAACACCATATATTTT.

This chain uses TRBV11-2 with TRBJ2-1; maybe TRBD2 (5 bases). Per the germline V gene, CDR1 is SGHAT and CDR2 is FQNNGV. The germline V and J ends were trimmed by 0 bases and 7 bases, with 13 bases remaining between them. There are 15 residues in the CDR3. CDR3 in DNA: TGTGCCAGCAGCTTAGAAGTCCGCCGCGGGAATGAGCAGTTCTTC. Translation gives CASSLEVRRGNEQFF.